The source of this T cell receptor beta chain is a study of shared clonotypes between healthy human individuals (dated by TCRdb to the early 2020s). For context, the study as a whole: The cohort comprised two women and a few men aged 18 to 49 years. For each donor, CD4 naive and CD4 memory were each given three plates, CD8 naive was given two plates, and CD8 memory was given one plate. To estimate repertoire size and how much clonotype sharing occurs between individuals, the study deeply sequenced the blood TCR repertoires of five or six healthy adults. Libraries were prepared and TCR repertoires were sequenced by different laboratories using diverse techniques, in order to increase sequencing depth and limit assay-specific biases. Between about 0.9 and 9 billion PBMCs per donor were obtained by leukapheresis. Overall study outcomes, separate from this receptor: Compared with non-shared clonotypes, clonotypes shared by all four sorted-subset donors had higher generation probabilities. Incomplete sequencing was indicated by rarefaction of sorted-subset datasets, despite the large sequencing depth. Pairwise subsampling indicated that sequencing depth was expected to affect the degree of clonotype sharing among donors. Estimated clonotype richness was generally larger for naive than for memory subsets. Across a few donors, around 5.4% of naive CD4, roughly 3.3% of naive CD8, about 2.3% of memory CD4, and about 0.4% of memory CD8 clonotypes were shared. Sampling was restricted to blood, and TCR repertoires in tissues likely differ from the TCR repertoires found in blood. Because the study included a small number of donors, the genetic and exposure-history diversity represented was limited.

Notes on this clone: The antigen this receptor binds is unknown. No qualities accompany the bases; no much larger clone lies one base away.

TCR CDR3 regions were amplified from genomic DNA by multiplex PCR using the deep immunoSEQ assay. For each cell subset, the extracted genomic DNA was distributed evenly across all wells of several immunoSEQ 96-well plates, and each plate served as one replicate. For sorted subsets, each replicate PCR was loaded with around 200 ng genomic DNA, equivalent to about 30,000 T cell genomes. Purified libraries were measured with a Qubit 3.0 fluorometer, size-checked on a Bioanalyzer 2100, and measured again with the KAPA Library Quantification kit. Every immunoSEQ 96-well plate was sequenced on a separate single-read 150-cycle Illumina NextSeq 550 flow cell. The study's own analysis went as follows. Because the immunoSEQ output included only junctional sequences and no quality scores, the filtering could not be the same as the filtering used for full-length reads. Sequences were annotated with PyIR, a Python wrapper for IgBLAST v1.9, and V/J genes and CDR3 were assigned using IMGT germline references. Reads were filtered out if the reads had weak V/J assignments (E-value above 1e-6), no CDR3, stop codons, out-of-frame junctions, or ambiguous translated residues. V3J clonotypes were defined as sequences sharing the same inferred V gene, J gene, and CDR3 amino acid sequence. Percentage overlap between repertoires was computed as shared unique clonotypes divided by the size of the smaller repertoire. Repertoire richness was assessed with RTK rarefaction, the Chao1 estimator, and Recon v2.1 estimates of unobserved clonotypes. For all TCRbeta clonotypes obtained by the gDNA method from a handful of donors, generation probabilities were computed with OLGA. The immuneACCESS repertoire file appears here via TCRdb, limited to in-frame rearrangements. These files lack a portion of the clones; in checked studies, under half of the deficit traces to unresolved V genes, and the cause of the others is not known. Clonal size and the V and J genes are those of that table, whereas D and trimming came from the DNA. Across this sample there are more than 550,000 clones, with 92% seen only once. In total, the top ten clones hold 24% of the sample.

CD8 naive samples consisted of CD45RO-negative cells that were positively selected for CCR7, yielding a CD45RA+CCR7+ population without TemRA cells. Healthy HIV-negative adults with no recently reported acute infections or vaccinations were included as donors. Every donor was a Caucasian adult living in Nashville, Tennessee, USA. Blood was obtained by leukapheresis, after which PBMCs were separated by Ficoll-Histopaque density gradient centrifugation and cryopreserved in liquid nitrogen vapor phase. Analytical flow cytometry was used to check the purity and quantity of each magnetically sorted T cell population. Genomic DNA was isolated from each sorted fraction and quantified by UV absorbance on a Nanodrop 2000c. The CDR3 runs 14 residues from the cysteine to the phenylalanine. Only the CDR3 DNA stays, 42 bases, in frame from base 1. At the junction V is shortened by 5 bases and J by 4 bases, with 15 bases in between. From the germline V gene (reference sequence), CDR1 is MNHNY and CDR2 is SVGAGI.

Here the chain combines TRBV6-6 and TRBJ2-7, and perhaps TRBD2 as D gene, on 6 matching bases. This receptor was obtained from a man younger than 40 in good health. Sequenced: naive CD8+ T cells sorted from blood. The cell subset or site label of this sample denotes: CD45RA+CCR7+. The CDR3 has the sequence CASSLTRSGYEQYF. The nucleotide sequence reads as follows: TGTGCCAGCAGTCTGACTAGGTCTGGTTACGAGCAGTACTTC.